These T cell receptor beta chains were read from a single sample in a study of T cell responses to AZD1222 COVID-19 vaccine. Method: immunoSEQ multiplex PCR; TCRdb's copy keeps in-frame clones and lacks some. The table lists about 150,000 clones, about 88% of them singletons. Sequenced here: peripheral blood, sampled after recovery from COVID-19. Source of these receptors: an adult who had recovered from COVID-19. The CDR3 runs from the conserved cysteine through the conserved F or W. D genes are given only for firm matches. The listing skips clone size in some rows; elsewhere it reads once, few, many or a size class.

d_call	j_call	v_call	clone_size	cdr3_aa	cdr3_nt
TRBD2	TRBJ2-7	TRBV6-5	-	CASSYSGGGKSYEQYF	TGTGCCAGCAGTTACTCGGGGGGGGGAAAGTCCTACGAGCAGTACTTC
TRBD1	TRBJ1-1	TRBV2	-	CASSETGERNTEAFF	TGTGCCAGCAGTGAGACAGGGGAGAGGAACACTGAAGCTTTCTTT
-	TRBJ2-5	TRBV10-1	-	CASSESGHQETQYF	TGCGCCAGCAGTGAGTCGGGGCACCAAGAGACCCAGTACTTC
TRBD2	TRBJ2-3	TRBV29-1	-	CSVGPGGFTDTQYF	TGCAGCGTGGGACCGGGGGGTTTCACAGATACGCAGTATTTT
-	TRBJ1-1	TRBV18	once	CASSPARETEAFF	TGTGCCAGCTCACCAGCCCGAGAGACTGAAGCTTTCTTT
-	TRBJ1-4	TRBV5-1	-	CASSLEGEELFF	TGCGCCAGCAGCTTGGAGGGGGAAGAACTGTTTTTT
TRBD1	TRBJ1-5	TRBV19	-	CASSPITGGNQPQHF	TGTGCCAGTAGCCCCATAACAGGGGGGAATCAGCCCCAGCATTTT
-	TRBJ1-5	TRBV15	-	CATSGRTSQPQHF	TGTGCCACCAGCGGGAGGACAAGTCAGCCCCAGCATTTT
-	TRBJ1-3	TRBV5-1	-	CASSLDGRNTIYF	TGCGCCAGCAGCTTGGACGGACGAAACACCATATATTTT
TRBD1	TRBJ1-4	TRBV9	-	CASSPGQINEKLFF	TGTGCCAGCAGCCCGGGACAGATAAATGAAAAACTGTTTTTT
-	TRBJ1-2	TRBV4-3	few	CASSQDGQGYGYTF	TGCGCCAGCAGCCAAGATGGGCAGGGCTATGGCTACACCTTC
-	TRBJ1-4	TRBV28	-	CASSRPGATNEKLFF	TGTGCCAGCAGTCGCCCCGGGGCTACTAATGAAAAACTGTTTTTT
TRBD1	TRBJ1-2	TRBV5-5	-	CASSPGQGYYGYTF	TGTGCCAGCAGCCCGGGACAGGGGTACTATGGCTACACCTTC
-	TRBJ1-6	TRBV2	-	CASSEGQASSPLHF	TGTGCCAGCAGTGAAGGGCAGGCTTCCTCACCCCTCCACTTT
TRBD1	TRBJ1-5	TRBV7-8	-	CASSTGGDQPQHF	TGTGCCAGCAGCACAGGGGGCGATCAGCCCCAGCATTTT
-	TRBJ1-2	TRBV5-1	-	CASSPIVGYGYTF	TGCGCCAGCAGCCCCATTGTCGGCTATGGCTACACCTTC
TRBD1	TRBJ2-5	TRBV5-4	-	CASSFGQGQETQYF	TGTGCCAGCAGCTTCGGACAGGGGCAAGAGACCCAGTACTTC
TRBD1	TRBJ1-1	TRBV27	-	CASSLDRGIKGRNTEAFF	TGTGCCAGCAGTTTGGACAGGGGGATAAAGGGGAGGAACACTGAAGCTTTCTTT
TRBD1	TRBJ2-7	TRBV2	once	CASSYDRAGEQYF	TGTGCCAGCAGTTACGACAGGGCTGGGGAGCAGTACTTC
TRBD2	TRBJ2-1	TRBV7-2	-	CASSLLAGGSFDEQFF	TGTGCCAGCAGCCTACTAGCGGGAGGCTCGTTCGATGAGCAGTTCTTC
-	TRBJ2-7	TRBV6-2/TRBV6-3	-	CASSTPGGGTAYEQYF	TGTGCCAGCAGCACACCTGGTGGGGGTACGGCCTACGAGCAGTACTTC
-	TRBJ1-1	TRBV18	-	CASRPGADGGTEAFF	TGTGCCAGCAGACCCGGGGCGGACGGGGGCACTGAAGCTTTCTTT
TRBD2	TRBJ2-3	TRBV28	-	CASASGTSTTDTQYF	TGTGCCAGCGCGTCCGGGACTAGCACCACAGATACGCAGTATTTT
TRBD2	TRBJ2-7	TRBV18	-	CASSPQIAGGSYEQYF	TGTGCCAGCTCACCACAAATAGCGGGGGGGTCGTACGAGCAGTACTTC
-	TRBJ2-3	TRBV7-2	-	CASSPNFGDTQYF	TGTGCCAGCAGCCCAAATTTTGGGGATACGCAGTATTTT
-	TRBJ1-4	TRBV19	few	CASSSIEGLNEKLFF	TGTGCCAGTAGTTCGATAGAGGGCCTTAATGAAAAACTGTTTTTT
-	TRBJ2-7	TRBV6-6	-	CASSWGSDYEQYF	TGTGCCAGCAGTTGGGGGTCCGACTACGAGCAGTACTTC
-	TRBJ1-5	TRBV10-3	-	CAISDLGNSNQPQHF	TGTGCCATCAGTGACTTAGGAAATAGCAATCAGCCCCAGCATTTT
TRBD2	TRBJ2-5	TRBV10-1	-	CASSERTSGGAVRQETQYF	TGCGCCAGCAGTGAGAGGACTAGCGGGGGGGCCGTCCGTCAAGAGACCCAGTACTTC
-	TRBJ1-1	TRBV5-4	-	CASSSNAQLVGVPFF	TGTGCCAGCAGCTCCAACGCCCAACTCGTTGGGGTCCCTTTCTTT
TRBD1	TRBJ1-1	TRBV6-6	-	CASIRAAGGQMNTEAFF	TGTGCCAGCATTCGAGCGGCGGGGGGACAGATGAACACTGAAGCTTTCTTT
TRBD2	TRBJ2-5	TRBV24-1	once	CATSDYPGLAAQETQYF	TGTGCCACCAGTGATTACCCGGGACTAGCGGCTCAAGAGACCCAGTACTTC
-	TRBJ2-2	TRBV4-3	-	CASSHEWHLLARGAVF	TGCGCCAGCAGCCACGAGTGGCACTTACTAGCCCGGGGAGCTGTTTTT
TRBD1	TRBJ1-4	TRBV19	-	CASSWDRVNEKLFF	TGTGCCAGTAGTTGGGACAGGGTCAATGAAAAACTGTTTTTT
-	TRBJ2-3	TRBV19	-	CASTKGGVEKDTQYF	TGTGCCAGTACCAAGGGCGGGGTCGAAAAAGATACGCAGTATTTT
TRBD1	TRBJ1-1	TRBV13	-	CASSHRQGNTEAFF	TGTGCCAGCAGCCACCGACAGGGGAACACTGAAGCTTTCTTT
-	TRBJ2-7	TRBV6-2/TRBV6-3	-	CASSYSASEQYF	TGTGCCAGCAGTTACTCGGCGAGCGAGCAGTACTTC
TRBD2	TRBJ2-7	TRBV10-3	-	CAIRTSREGYEQYF	TGTGCCATCAGAACCAGCAGGGAGGGGTACGAGCAGTACTTC
TRBD1	TRBJ2-7	TRBV12-3/TRBV12-4	once	CASSLDRGEQYF	TGTGCCAGCAGCCTGGACAGGGGCGAGCAGTACTTC
-	TRBJ2-7	TRBV14	-	CASSQELGRAYEQYF	TGTGCCAGCAGCCAAGAGCTCGGAAGGGCTTACGAGCAGTACTTC
-	TRBJ2-7	TRBV12-3/TRBV12-4	-	CASSLEGAYEQYF	TGTGCCAGCAGTTTAGAAGGGGCCTACGAGCAGTACTTC
-	TRBJ2-2	TRBV7-3	-	CASSSTSVGTGELFF	TGTGCCAGCAGTTCGACCTCGGTGGGGACCGGGGAGCTGTTTTTT